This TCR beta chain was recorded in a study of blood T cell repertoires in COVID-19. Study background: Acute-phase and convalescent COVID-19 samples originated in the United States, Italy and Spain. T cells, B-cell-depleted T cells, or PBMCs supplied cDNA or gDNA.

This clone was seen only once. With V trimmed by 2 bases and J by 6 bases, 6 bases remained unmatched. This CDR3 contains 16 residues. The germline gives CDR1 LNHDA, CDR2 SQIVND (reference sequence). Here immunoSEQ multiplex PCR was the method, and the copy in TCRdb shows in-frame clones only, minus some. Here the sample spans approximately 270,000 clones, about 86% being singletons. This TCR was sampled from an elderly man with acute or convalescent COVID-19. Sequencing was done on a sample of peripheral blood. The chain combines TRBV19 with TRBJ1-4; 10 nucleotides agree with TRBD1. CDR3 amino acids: CASSIRTGGRDEKLFF. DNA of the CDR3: TGTGCCAGTAGTATACGGACAGGGGGACGGGATGAAAAACTGTTTTTT. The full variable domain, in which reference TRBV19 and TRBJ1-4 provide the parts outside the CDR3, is DGGITQSPKYLFRKEGQNVTLSCEQNLNHDAMYWYRQDPGQGLRLIYYSQIVNDFQKGDIAEGYSVSREKKESFPLTVTSAQKNPTAFYLCASSIRTGGRDEKLFFGSGTQLSVL.